The 9 T cell receptor beta chains reported below all come from one sample, sequenced in a study of CXCR3-negative and CXCR3-positive naive CD8 T cells. Study conclusions and caveats: Compared with CXCR3-negative naive cells, CXCR3-positive naive cells showed more hydrophobic TRB CDR3s.

The method, 5' RACE with UMI labels, was used to prepare the TRB cDNA libraries. TCRdb reprocessed the 5' RACE reads and stores each CDR3 protein as one record, lacking DNA. The sample features about 50,000 distinct CDR3 sequences, with about 0.61% in its top ten. No antigen has been identified for these receptors. Material: naive CXCR3+ CD8+ T cells from blood. Subset specified: CD45RO-CCR7+CD27+CD95- naive CD8+ T cells expressing CXCR3 (TNR3+). Source of these receptors: a human donor in good health. Some clones in this sample may be carry-over from other donors' samples.

This chain connects TRBV7-8 to TRBJ1-4; the D call of TRBD1 rests on TCRdb alone, since no DNA is present to check it. Germline V gene lookup returns CDR1 SGHVS and CDR2 FQNEAQ. The CDR3 totals 16 residues. CDR3: CASSSLRTGTNEKLFF.

The J gene is TRBJ2-2, the V gene TRBV29-1. The CDR3 extends over 14 amino acids. Germline-derived CDR1 and CDR2 are SQVTM and ANQGSEA. CDR3 sequence: CSVGDRANTGELFF.

V usage is TRBV29-1 and J usage is TRBJ2-2; the TRBD1 assignment by TCRdb is unverifiable without DNA. The CDR3 sequence is 15 residues long. Germline V gene lookup returns CDR1 SQVTM and CDR2 ANQGSEA. The CDR3 loop reads CSVEVTGGTTGELFF.

The V gene is TRBV4-3, the J gene TRBJ1-2; lacking DNA, the TRBD1 call made by TCRdb goes unchecked. This CDR3 contains 15 residues. Germline V gives CDR1 LGHNA, CDR2 YSLEER. CDR3 sequence reads: CASSQGVGRGNGYTF.

The chain uses TRBV6-5 and TRBJ1-1; lacking DNA, the TRBD1 call made by TCRdb goes unchecked. The CDR3 length is 14 residues. Per the germline V gene, CDR1 is MNHEY and CDR2 is SVGAGI. This chain's CDR3 is CASSRQKLNTEAFF.

This chain uses TRBV12-3 or TRBV12-4 with TRBJ2-3. The CDR3 is made up of 11 amino acids. The CDR3 region is CASSPADTQYF.

The genes are TRBV28 and TRBJ2-5; absent DNA, TCRdb's TRBD2 call cannot be checked. CDR1 is MDHEN, CDR2 SYDVKM, per germline. The CDR3 extends over 14 amino acids. The CDR3: CASSLLGTQETQYF.

The rearrangement links TRBV27 to TRBJ1-1; TCRdb designates TRBD1, a call that cannot be tested without DNA. Germline-derived CDR1 and CDR2 are MNHEY and SMNVEV (reference sequence). CDR3 length: 14 amino acids. The CDR3 sequence: CASSGDGTHMEAFF.

This rearrangement joins TRBV6-2 or TRBV6-3 to TRBJ2-6. The CDR3 loop spans 12 amino acids. The germline V gene encodes CDR1 MNHEY and CDR2 SVGEGT. CDR3 in amino acids: CASGSGANVLTF.